This T cell receptor (beta chain) emerged from a study of neurological immune-mediated disorders. Study-wide results and caveats: Multiple sclerosis patients had less TCR clonal expansion than even healthy controls, unlike HTLV-1-associated myelopathy.

CDR3 length: 15 residues. Per the germline V gene, CDR1 is SGHRS and CDR2 is YFSETQ. V lost 0 bases, J lost 4 bases, and 6 bases stayed unmatched. Where libraries were unsorted, they were derived from 2 million PBMCs stored at -80 degrees C. 5'RACE employing 10-nucleotide random UMIs yielded the cDNA. Every sequencing run drew on 15-18 subjects and yielded over 170 million TCR-beta sequences. TCRdb called the 5' RACE reads again in MiXCR, with one record for every CDR3 protein. Of just under 60,000 distinct CDR3 sequences listed, 2% to 2.5% were seen once; the top ten hold 2.5% to 3.5%. In its sample, this clonotype was seen many times. The antigen is unknown.

The sequence was obtained from a man in his fifties or sixties with multiple sclerosis. The V and J genes are TRBV5-1 and TRBJ2-7; 8 bases align to TRBD1. Sequenced: PBMCs. CDR3 residues: CASSLAAGGNYEQYF. In DNA form, the CDR3 reads TGCGCCAGCAGCTTGGCAGCAGGGGGCAATTACGAGCAGTACTTC.